The 14 T cell receptor beta chains in this list originate from one sample, sequenced in a study of blood T cell repertoires in COVID-19. The table came from immunoSEQ multiplex PCR; TCRdb's copy has only in-frame clones and leaves some out. The table shows 200,000 to 250,000 clones, with about 88% occurring only once. The sample taken for sequencing was peripheral blood. The receptors were sampled from a woman in her fifties or sixties with COVID-19, enrolled during active disease.

This CDR3 is CASGLFGTSGVYEQYF. CDR3 DNA: TGTGCTAGTGGTTTGTTCGGGACTAGCGGGGTCTACGAGCAGTACTTC. The genes are TRBV12-5 and TRBJ2-7; 13 nucleotides agree with TRBD2. Per the germline V gene, CDR1 is LGHNT and CDR2 is FRNRAP. The CDR3 spans 16 residues. V dropped 2 bases and J dropped 3; count of bases not matched to a gene: 4.

The chain is built from TRBV29-1 and TRBJ1-1; no reliable D call. V gave up 6 bases and J gave up 0 bases, with 11 bases separating them. Germline V gene sequence: CDR1 SQVTM, CDR2 ANQGSEA. This CDR3 spans 13 amino acids. CDR3 in DNA: TGCAGCGTCCTAGTTCAGATGAACACTGAAGCTTTCTTT. Its translation: CSVLVQMNTEAFF.

V gene TRBV5-1 combines with J gene TRBJ2-3; no clear D. Germline V gene data show CDR1 as SGHRS and CDR2 as YFSETQ. CDR3 length: 15 amino acids. Trimming removed 5 bases from V and 3 bases from J, with 16 bases in between. In nucleotides, the CDR3 is TGCGCCAGCAGACAACCAGGCCGCTTGACAGATACGCAGTATTTT. It translates to CASRQPGRLTDTQYF.

V gene TRBV6-5 combines with J gene TRBJ2-5; 9 bases fit TRBD2. The CDR3 is 15 residues long. The germline V gene encodes CDR1 MNHEY and CDR2 SVGAGI. V was pared by 7 bases and J by 5 bases, with 11 bases of the junction left unmatched. CDR3 in amino acids: CASIRAAGGPETQYF. In nucleotides, the CDR3 is TGTGCCAGCATAAGGGCGGCGGGGGGGCCGGAGACCCAGTACTTC.

The chain employs TRBV7-9 and TRBJ2-1; D remains unclear. Trimming stripped 5 bases from V and 7 bases from J, with 15 bases between. This CDR3 is 14 amino acids long. The germline V gene encodes CDR1 SEHNR and CDR2 FQNEAQ (reference sequence). The CDR3 DNA sequence: TGTGCCAGCAGCCCCTATCGGAGCGATAATGAGCAGTTCTTC. This sequence encodes CASSPYRSDNEQFF.

The chain combines TRBV3-1 (or the pseudogene TRBV3-2) with TRBJ2-2, with D unresolved. Germline V CDR1 and CDR2: LGHDT, YNNKEL (reference sequence). The V gene lost 2 bases and the J gene lost 7 bases, with 17 bases spanning the gap. This CDR3 has 16 residues. Here the CDR3 DNA reads TGTGCCAGCAGCCAAATCCGCCCTGGCGGCAACGGGGAGCTGTTTTTT. Translated, it gives CASSQIRPGGNGELFF.

In this sample, this clone turned up a few times. This chain links TRBV7-2 with TRBJ1-4; no definite D call. CDR1 and CDR2 from the germline V gene are SGHTA and FQGNSA. The CDR3 runs 15 residues. V was shortened by 1 base and J by 4 bases, with 10 bases between the two germline ends. The CDR3 reads CASSLEFGVNEKLFF. The CDR3 DNA sequence: TGTGCCAGCAGCTTAGAGTTCGGAGTTAATGAAAAACTGTTTTTT. Looking up the rest from reference TRBV7-2 and TRBJ1-4 gives the full variable domain: GAGVSQSPSNKVTEKGKDVELRCDPISGHTALYWYRQSLGQGLEFLIYFQGNSAPDKSGLPSDRFSAERTGGSVSTLTIQRTQQEDSAVYLCASSLEFGVNEKLFFGSGTQLSVL.

This clone was counted only a few times. The V gene is TRBV5-1, the J gene TRBJ2-6; 8 bases match TRBD1. Per the germline V gene, CDR1 is SGHRS and CDR2 is YFSETQ. The CDR3 is 17 amino acids. Trimming at V came to 7 bases and at J to 0 bases, leaving 9 bases not matched to a gene. The CDR3 nucleotides are TGCGCCAGCTCCGGACAGGGAACCTCCTCTGGGGCCAACGTCCTGACTTTC. This sequence encodes CASSGQGTSSGANVLTF.

The V and J genes are TRBV27 and TRBJ2-7; no clear D gene. CDR1 and CDR2 (germline): MNHEY, SMNVEV (reference sequence). There are 13 residues in the CDR3. With 4 bases removed from V and 0 bases from J, the gap between germline ends came to 7 bases. The CDR3 is CASSYDSSYEQYF. CDR3 DNA sequence: TGTGCCAGCAGTTATGATAGCTCCTACGAGCAGTACTTC.

The chain employs TRBV11-2 and TRBJ2-3; D is uncertain. Trimming left V 1 base short and J 2 bases short, with 13 bases between. The CDR3 has 16 amino acids. Germline CDR1 SGHAT, CDR2 FQNNGV. The CDR3 reads CASSLGPRGNTDTQYF. Here the CDR3 DNA reads TGTGCCAGCAGCTTAGGTCCACGCGGAAACACAGATACGCAGTATTTT.

The CDR3 bases are TGTGCCAGCAGAACGGGCGGGACGAACACCGGGGAGCTGTTTTTT. Amino acids: CASRTGGTNTGELFF. The J gene is TRBJ2-2, the V gene TRBV27, with a weak D call TRBD2 (6 bases). The germline V gene has CDR1 MNHEY and CDR2 SMNVEV (reference sequence). Trimming took off 6 bases at V and 0 bases at J, with 11 bases between the two ends. The CDR3 extends over 15 amino acids.

In this sample, this clone turned up once. This rearrangement joins TRBV27 to TRBJ2-7, with 7 bases matching TRBD2. The trim removed 6 bases at V and 4 bases at J, leaving 12 bases unmatched. The CDR3 length is 15 residues. Germline V lookup: CDR1 MNHEY, CDR2 SMNVEV (reference sequence). Here the CDR3 DNA reads TGTGCCAGCAGCGTTCGGGCGGTGGGAGGGTACGAGCAGTACGTC. It specifies CASSVRAVGGYEQYV.

The chain recombines TRBV4-3 with TRBJ1-1; possible D gene TRBD1, 5 bases. Trimming stripped 0 bases from V and 4 bases from J, with 9 bases between. This CDR3 comprises 14 residues. Germline loops: CDR1 LGHNA, CDR2 YSLEER. CDR3 DNA sequence: TGCGCCAGCAGCCAAGATAGGGGTCTCACTGAAGCTTTCTTT. This gives the protein CASSQDRGLTEAFF.

This chain connects TRBV5-5 to TRBJ1-4; D call uncertain. This CDR3 has 15 residues. The ends were cut back, 4 bases at V and 0 bases at J, with 10 bases in the middle. CDR1 and CDR2 from the germline V gene are SGHKS and YYEKEE (reference sequence). The CDR3: CASSPYGTTNEKLFF. The CDR3 coding sequence is TGTGCCAGCAGCCCCTACGGGACAACTAATGAAAAACTGTTTTTT.